Below, 5 T cell receptor beta chains from the same sample are listed, as sequenced in a study of cytomegalovirus exposure and HLA in healthy donors. The PCR used 60 Vbeta and 13 Jbeta primers. Method: immunoSEQ multiplex PCR; TCRdb's copy keeps in-frame clones and lacks some. The top ten clones hold roughly 4% of a sample with some 160,000 clones, approximately 80% of them seen once. Source material: PBMCs. The source of these receptors is a woman in her thirties or forties in good health and CMV-seropositive.

This chain uses TRBV7-2 with TRBJ2-3; D is unclear. V was pared by 1 base and J by 4 bases, with 9 bases between. The germline V gene has CDR1 SGHTA and CDR2 FQGNSA. This CDR3 spans 14 amino acids. The CDR3 nucleotides read TGTGCCAGCAGCTTAGGGCCGCCGCCAGATACGCAGTATTTT. Amino acids: CASSLGPPPDTQYF.

This sequence joins TRBV28 and TRBJ2-7, with 7 bases fitting TRBD2. V lost 3 bases, J lost 3 bases, and 5 bases stayed unmatched. Germline-derived CDR1 and CDR2 are MDHEN and SYDVKM. The CDR3 extends over 14 amino acids. The CDR3 region has the DNA TGTGCCAGCAGTTTTGGGGGGGTAGGCTACGAGCAGTACTTC. Its protein is CASSFGGVGYEQYF.

The chain joins TRBV6-1 to TRBJ2-7, with D possibly being TRBD1 (5 bases). Germline loops: CDR1 MNHNS, CDR2 SASEGT. The V end was cut by 2 bases, the J end by 7 bases, with 12 bases between. This CDR3 spans 13 amino acids. CDR3 nucleotides: TGTGCCAGCAGTGAACCCAGGGATGGGGAGCAGTACTTC. Residues: CASSEPRDGEQYF.

The CDR3 loop is CAFPSSGGRNWGYTF. CDR3 in DNA: TGTGCCTTCCCAAGTTCGGGGGGAAGGAACTGGGGCTACACCTTC. This rearrangement joins TRBV30 to TRBJ1-2; TRBD1 might be the D (5 bases). The CDR3 consists of 15 residues. Per germline, CDR1 GTSNPN and CDR2 SVGIG (reference sequence). V lost 7 bases and J 8 bases, leaving 26 bases between the germline ends.

The V gene is TRBV12-5, the J gene TRBJ2-1; 13 bases agree with TRBD2. Looked up from germline, CDR1 is LGHNT and CDR2 is FRNRAP. Unmatched junction bases numbered 8, after V lost 11 bases and J lost 7 bases. This CDR3 spans 14 amino acids. CDR3: CASRTSGGGNEQFF. CDR3 nucleotides: TGTGCTTCTCGGACTAGCGGGGGAGGGAATGAGCAGTTCTTC.